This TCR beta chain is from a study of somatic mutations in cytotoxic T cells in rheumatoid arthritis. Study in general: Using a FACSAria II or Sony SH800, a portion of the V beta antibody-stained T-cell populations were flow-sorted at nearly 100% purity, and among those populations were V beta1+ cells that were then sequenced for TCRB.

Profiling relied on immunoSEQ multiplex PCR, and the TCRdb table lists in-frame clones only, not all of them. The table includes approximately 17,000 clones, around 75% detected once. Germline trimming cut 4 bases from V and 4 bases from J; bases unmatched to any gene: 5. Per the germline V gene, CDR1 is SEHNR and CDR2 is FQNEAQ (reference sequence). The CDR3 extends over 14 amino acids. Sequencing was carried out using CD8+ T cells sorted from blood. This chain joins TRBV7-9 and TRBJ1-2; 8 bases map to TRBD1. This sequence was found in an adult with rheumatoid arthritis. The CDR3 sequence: CASSWGQETYGYTF. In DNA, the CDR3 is TGTGCCAGCAGCTGGGGACAGGAGACCTATGGCTACACCTTC.